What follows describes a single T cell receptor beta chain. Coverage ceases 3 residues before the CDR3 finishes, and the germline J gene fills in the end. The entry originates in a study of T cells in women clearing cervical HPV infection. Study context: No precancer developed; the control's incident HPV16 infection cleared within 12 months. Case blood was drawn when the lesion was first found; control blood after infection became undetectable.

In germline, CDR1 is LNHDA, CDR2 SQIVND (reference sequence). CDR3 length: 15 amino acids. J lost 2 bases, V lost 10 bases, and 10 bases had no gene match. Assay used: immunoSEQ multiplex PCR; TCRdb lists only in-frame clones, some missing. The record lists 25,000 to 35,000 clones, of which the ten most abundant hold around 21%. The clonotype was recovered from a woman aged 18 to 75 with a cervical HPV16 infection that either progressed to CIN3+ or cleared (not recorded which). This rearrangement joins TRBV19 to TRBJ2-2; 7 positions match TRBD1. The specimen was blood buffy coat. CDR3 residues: CAINGDSTNTGELFF. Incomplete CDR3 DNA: TGTGCCATCAATGGGGACAGCACTAACACCGGGGAG.